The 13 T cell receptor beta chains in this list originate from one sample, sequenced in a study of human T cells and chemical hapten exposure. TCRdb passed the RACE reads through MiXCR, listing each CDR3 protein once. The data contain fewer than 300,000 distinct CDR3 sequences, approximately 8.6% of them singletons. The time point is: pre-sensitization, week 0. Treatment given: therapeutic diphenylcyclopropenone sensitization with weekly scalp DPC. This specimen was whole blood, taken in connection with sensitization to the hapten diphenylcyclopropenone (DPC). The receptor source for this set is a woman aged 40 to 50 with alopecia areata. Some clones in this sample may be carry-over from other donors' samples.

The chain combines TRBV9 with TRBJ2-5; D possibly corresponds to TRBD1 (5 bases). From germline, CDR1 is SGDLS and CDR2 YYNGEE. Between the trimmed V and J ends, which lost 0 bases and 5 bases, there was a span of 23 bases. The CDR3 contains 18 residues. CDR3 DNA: TGTGCCAGCAGCGTAGATAGGGGAACCGGGTGGGTTAAGGAGACCCAGTACTTC. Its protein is CASSVDRGTGWVKETQYF.

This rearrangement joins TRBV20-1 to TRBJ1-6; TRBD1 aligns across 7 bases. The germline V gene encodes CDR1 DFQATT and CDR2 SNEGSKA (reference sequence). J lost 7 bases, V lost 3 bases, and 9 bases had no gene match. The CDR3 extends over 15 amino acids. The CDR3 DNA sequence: TGCAGTGCTAGTGACCACAGGGGCGGGAATTCACCCCTCCACTTT. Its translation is CSASDHRGGNSPLHF.

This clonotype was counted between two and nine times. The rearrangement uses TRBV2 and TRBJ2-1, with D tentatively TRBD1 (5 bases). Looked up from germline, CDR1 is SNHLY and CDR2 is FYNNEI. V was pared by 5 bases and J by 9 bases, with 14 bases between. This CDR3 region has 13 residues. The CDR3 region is CASSSLEGAEQFF. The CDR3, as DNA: TGTGCCAGCAGTTCCCTCGAAGGGGCTGAGCAGTTCTTC.

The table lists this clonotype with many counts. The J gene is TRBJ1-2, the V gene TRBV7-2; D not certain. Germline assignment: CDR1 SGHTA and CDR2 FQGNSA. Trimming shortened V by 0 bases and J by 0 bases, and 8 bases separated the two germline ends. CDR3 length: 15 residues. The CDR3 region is CASSLAGSANYGYTF. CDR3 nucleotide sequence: TGTGCCAGCAGCTTAGCGGGCAGCGCTAACTATGGCTACACCTTC.

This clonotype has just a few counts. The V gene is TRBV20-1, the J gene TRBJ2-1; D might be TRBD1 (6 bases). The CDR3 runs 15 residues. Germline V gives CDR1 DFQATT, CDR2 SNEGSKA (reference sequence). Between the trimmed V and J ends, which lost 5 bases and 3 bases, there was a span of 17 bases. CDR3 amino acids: CSAGFRGRRYNEQFF. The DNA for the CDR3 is TGCAGTGCTGGATTCAGGGGAAGACGCTACAATGAGCAGTTCTTC.

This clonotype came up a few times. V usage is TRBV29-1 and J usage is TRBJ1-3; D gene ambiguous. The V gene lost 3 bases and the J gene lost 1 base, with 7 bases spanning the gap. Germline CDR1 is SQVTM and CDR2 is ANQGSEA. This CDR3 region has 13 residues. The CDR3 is CSVEYGSGNTIYF. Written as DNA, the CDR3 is TGCAGCGTTGAGTATGGATCTGGAAACACCATATATTTT.

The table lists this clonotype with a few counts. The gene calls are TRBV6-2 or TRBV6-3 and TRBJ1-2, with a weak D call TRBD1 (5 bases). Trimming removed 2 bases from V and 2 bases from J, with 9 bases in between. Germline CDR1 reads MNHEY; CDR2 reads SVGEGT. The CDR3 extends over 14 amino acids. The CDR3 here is CASSYGADNYGYTF. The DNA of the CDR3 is TGTGCCAGCAGTTACGGGGCCGACAACTATGGCTACACCTTC.

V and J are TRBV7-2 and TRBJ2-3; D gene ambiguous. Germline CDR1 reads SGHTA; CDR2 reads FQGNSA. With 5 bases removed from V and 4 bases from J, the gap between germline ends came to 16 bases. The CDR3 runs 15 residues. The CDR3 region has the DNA TGTGCCAGCAGCCCCCGGGCCAACGGGCCAGATACGCAGTATTTT. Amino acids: CASSPRANGPDTQYF.

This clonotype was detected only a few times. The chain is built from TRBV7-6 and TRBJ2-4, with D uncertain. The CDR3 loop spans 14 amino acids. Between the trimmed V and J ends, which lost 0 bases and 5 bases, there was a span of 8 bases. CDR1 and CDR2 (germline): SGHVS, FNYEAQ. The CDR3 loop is CASSLAGNQNIQYF. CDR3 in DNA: TGTGCCAGCAGCTTAGCAGGGAACCAAAACATTCAGTACTTC.

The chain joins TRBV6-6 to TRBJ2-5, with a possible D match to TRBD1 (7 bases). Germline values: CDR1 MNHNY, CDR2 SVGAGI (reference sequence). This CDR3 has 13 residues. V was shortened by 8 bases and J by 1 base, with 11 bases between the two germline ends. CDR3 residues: CASHRGLQETQYF. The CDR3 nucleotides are TGTGCCAGCCACAGGGGACTCCAAGAGACCCAGTACTTC.

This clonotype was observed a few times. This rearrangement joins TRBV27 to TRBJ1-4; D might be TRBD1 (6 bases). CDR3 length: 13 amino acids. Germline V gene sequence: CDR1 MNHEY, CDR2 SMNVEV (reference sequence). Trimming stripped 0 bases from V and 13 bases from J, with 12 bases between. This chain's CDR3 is CASSLSGATRLFF. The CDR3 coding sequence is TGTGCCAGCAGTTTATCGGGGGCCACCCGACTGTTTTTT.

CDR3 coding DNA: TGTGCCAGCAGTCCCCGGGCACTAATCTCTGGAAACACCATATATTTT. Protein product: CASSPRALISGNTIYF. The chain uses TRBV27 and TRBJ1-3; no clear D gene. V was trimmed by 5 bases and J by 0 bases, leaving 14 bases between them. Germline CDR1 reads MNHEY; CDR2 reads SMNVEV (reference sequence). This CDR3 contains 16 residues.

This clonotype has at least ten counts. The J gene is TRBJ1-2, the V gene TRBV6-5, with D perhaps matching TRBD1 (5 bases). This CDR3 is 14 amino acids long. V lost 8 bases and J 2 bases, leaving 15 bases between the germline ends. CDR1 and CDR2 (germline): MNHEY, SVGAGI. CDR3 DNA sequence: TGTGCCAGCTGGCGGCAGGGAGGAAACTATGGCTACACCTTC. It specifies CASWRQGGNYGYTF.